This T cell receptor beta chain was retrieved from a study of T cells in localized non-small cell lung cancer. Whole-study results and caveats: Peak T cell clonality was found in uninvolved adjacent lung, exceeding tumor. Longer overall survival was seen with higher T cell density measured in blood. Within adjacent lung there appeared a median around 57 of the top 100 tumor clones.

Germline V CDR1 and CDR2: SGHVS, FNYEAQ. Between the trimmed V and J ends, which lost 4 bases and 0 bases, there was a span of 10 bases. The CDR3 totals 15 residues. Some clones are missing from TCRdb's copy, which holds only in-frame ones; the method was immunoSEQ multiplex PCR. The data contain approximately 31,000 clones, about 78% of them singletons. A note on this clone: Antigen unknown.

This receptor was identified in a male donor older than 55 with stage II squamous cell lung carcinoma. The source was peripheral blood, collected before any cancer treatment. The chain links TRBV7-6 to TRBJ2-1; D is unresolved. The CDR3 DNA sequence: TGTGCCAGCAGCTCTGCGGTGAGCTCCTACAATGAGCAGTTCTTC. This sequence encodes CASSSAVSSYNEQFF.